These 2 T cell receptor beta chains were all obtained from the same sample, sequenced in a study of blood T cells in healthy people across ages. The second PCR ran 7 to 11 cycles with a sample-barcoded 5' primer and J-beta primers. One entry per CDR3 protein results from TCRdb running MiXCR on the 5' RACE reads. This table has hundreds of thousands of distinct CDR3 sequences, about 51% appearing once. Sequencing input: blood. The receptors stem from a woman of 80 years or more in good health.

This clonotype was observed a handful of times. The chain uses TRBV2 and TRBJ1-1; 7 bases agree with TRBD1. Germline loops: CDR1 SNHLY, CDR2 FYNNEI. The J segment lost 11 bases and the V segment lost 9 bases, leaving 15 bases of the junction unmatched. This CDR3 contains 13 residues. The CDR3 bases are TGTGCCAGGGAGACAGGGACCCAACGGCGGGCTTTCTTT. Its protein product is CARETGTQRRAFF.

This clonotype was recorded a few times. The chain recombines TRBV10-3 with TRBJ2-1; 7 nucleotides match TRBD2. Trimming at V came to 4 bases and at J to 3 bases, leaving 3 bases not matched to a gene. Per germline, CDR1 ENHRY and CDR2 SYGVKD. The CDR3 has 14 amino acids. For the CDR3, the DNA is TGTGCCATCAGTGCTCCGGGGGGCTACAATGAGCAGTTCTTC. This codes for CAISAPGGYNEQFF.